This T cell receptor (beta chain) stems from a study of T cell responses to AZD1222 COVID-19 vaccine. Study-wide results and caveats: Reportedly, nearly half the spike-specific TCRs target unmutated variant regions. Samples come after the peak T cell response, not at day 14. Donors, mostly white British, included more females; clonal diversity was possibly underestimated.

TCRdb's copy holds only in-frame clones and misses some; the assay was immunoSEQ multiplex PCR. In the table there are about 150,000 clones, about 88% of which are singletons. The J segment lost 8 bases and the V segment lost 2 bases, leaving 7 bases of the junction unmatched. CDR3 length: 15 amino acids. Germline V gives CDR1 KGHSH, CDR2 LQKENI. This clone was detected once. Its antigen remains unidentified. The sequence came from an adult in good health. The chain is built from TRBV18 and TRBJ2-1; 9 nucleotides match TRBD2. The starting material was peripheral blood, obtained on day 0 of AZD1222 vaccination. DNA of the CDR3: TGTGCCAGCTCACCAAGGCGGGGGGGCCGGGATGAGCAGTTCTTC. Translation gives CASSPRRGGRDEQFF.